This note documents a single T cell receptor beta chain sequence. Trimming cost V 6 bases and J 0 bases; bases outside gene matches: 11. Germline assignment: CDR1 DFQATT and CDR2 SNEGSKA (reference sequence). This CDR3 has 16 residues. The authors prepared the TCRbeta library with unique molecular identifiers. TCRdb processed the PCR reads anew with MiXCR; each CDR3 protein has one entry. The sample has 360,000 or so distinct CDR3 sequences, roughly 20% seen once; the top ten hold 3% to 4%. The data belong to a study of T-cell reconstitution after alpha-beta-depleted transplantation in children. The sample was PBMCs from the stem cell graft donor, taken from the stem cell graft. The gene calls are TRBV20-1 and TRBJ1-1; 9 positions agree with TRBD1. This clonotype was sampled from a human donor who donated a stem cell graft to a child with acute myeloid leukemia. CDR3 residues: CSARDRVTFMNTEAFF. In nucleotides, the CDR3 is TGCAGTGCGCGGGACAGGGTAACTTTCATGAACACTGAAGCTTTCTTT.